Given below is one T cell receptor beta chain in context. The assay was immunoSEQ multiplex PCR, and TCRdb's table has in-frame clones only and misses some. The data show some 29,000 clones, about 90% seen once. The ends were cut back, 3 bases at V and 0 bases at J, with 9 bases in the middle. CDR3 length equals 14 residues. Per the germline V gene, CDR1 is SQVTM and CDR2 is ANQGSEA. Sample treatment: preoperative locoregional IRX-2 cytokine immunotherapy. Patients received preoperative, locoregional IRX-2 cytokine immunotherapy in a phase Ib study. This sample was included in a study of preoperative IRX-2 immunotherapy in early breast cancer.

The gene calls are TRBV29-1 and TRBJ2-1; D uncertain. The TCR originated in a human donor with breast cancer. The sample here was taken from a patient treated with IRX-2 immunotherapy. CDR3 sequence reads: CSVESASSYNEQFF. CDR3 nucleotide sequence: TGCAGCGTTGAGAGCGCCAGCTCCTACAATGAGCAGTTCTTC.